Listed here are 31 T cell receptor beta chains from one sample, sequenced in a study of CD8+ T cells in alopecia areata. cDNA prepared by RNA extraction and subsequent reverse transcription served as the template for sequencing. The data were produced by immunoSEQ multiplex PCR, yet TCRdb's version contains in-frame clones alone and is incomplete. The counts give 200,000 to 300,000 clones, none of them seen only once; roughly 1.2% is held by the top ten. The sorting of pooled cutaneous lymph node cells relied on CD4, CD8alpha, NKG2D, NKG2ACE and other markers. Sequenced material: CD4+ T cells sorted from a lymph node. These receptors were obtained from a C3H/HeJ mouse with alopecia areata. The MHC haplotype recorded for the strain is H2-k.

Only a few counts were recorded for this clone. Gene and germline names: mouse. The chain's CDR3 is CASSVGQGYEQYF. The CDR3 DNA, read in part, is TGTGCTAGCAGTGTGGGACAGGGTTAT. The chain links TRBV17 to TRBJ2-7, with 9 bases that match TRBD1. Sequencing ends 4 residues short of the CDR3 end; the germline J gene provides the rest. The CDR3 is made up of 13 amino acids. Germline V gene lookup returns CDR1 MNHDT and CDR2 YYDKIL.

This clone was counted a few times. Gene and germline names: mouse. CDR3 protein: CASSQDPPDSYNSPLYF. The CDR3 bases that were read are TGTGCCAGCAGCCAAGATCCCCCAGATTCCTATAATTCGCCC. V is TRBV5 and J is TRBJ1-6; D not certain. Read sequence stops 3 residues before the CDR3 end, and the germline J gene provides the missing end. TRBJ1-6 is sorted into the ORF group, with uncertain function. Germline values: CDR1 LGHNA, CDR2 YNLKQL (reference sequence). The CDR3 is 17 amino acids. V was pared by 0 bases and J by 0 bases, with 9 bases between.

As concerns this clone: The gene names here belong to mouse. The CDR3 end is not reached by the read, which stops 4 residues before it; the germline J gene fills it in. The sample holds other DNA sequences that translate to the same CDR3. This chain connects TRBV31 to TRBJ2-2, with 10 bases aligning to TRBD2. This CDR3 contains 15 residues. Germline V gene lookup returns CDR1 GKSSPN and CDR2 SITVG. The ends lost 3 bases at V and 0 bases at J; junction bases unmatched: 1. CDR3 sequence reads: CAWSGLGANTGQLYF. Incomplete CDR3 DNA: TGTGCCTGGAGCGGACTGGGGGCAAACACCGGG.

This clone has just a few counts. Germline and genes: mouse. The missing CDR3 end, 4 residues past where the read stops, is filled in from the germline J gene. The chain recombines TRBV13-3 with TRBJ1-2; 10 bases line up with TRBD1. Losses at the gene ends were 5 bases for V and 3 bases for J; bases not matched to a gene: 4. This CDR3 contains 14 residues. Germline assignment: CDR1 NNHDY and CDR2 SYVADS. The part of the CDR3 DNA that was read is TGTGCCAGCAGCCCGGGACAGGGGTACTCC. As protein: CASSPGQGYS. The full CDR3 is CASSPGQGYSDYTF.

A note on this clone: Gene names are mouse gene names. Read data end 4 residues before the CDR3 end; the end is taken from the germline J gene. The chain carries TRBV19 and TRBJ2-7; TRBD1 matches 7 bases. CDR3 size: 13 residues. V lost 5 bases to trimming and J lost 0 bases; unmatched junction nucleotides: 2. From germline, CDR1 is FNHDT and CDR2 SITEND (reference sequence). CDR3 in amino acids: CASRTGSSYEQYF. CDR3 DNA (partial): TGTGCCAGCAGGACAGGGAGCTCCTAT.

This clone was counted only a few times. The genes and germline here are from mouse. The CDR3 is cut off 3 residues early in the read; its end comes from the germline J gene. The V call is TRBV19, the J call TRBJ1-6, with no clear D. TRBJ1-6 is placed among ORFs of uncertain function. CDR1 is FNHDT and CDR2 is SITEND in the germline V gene (reference sequence). V lost 3 bases and J 3 bases, leaving 13 bases between the germline ends. This CDR3 is built from 16 residues. The CDR3 bases that were read are TGTGCCAGCAGTACCTTCAGGAGTTTCTATAATTCGCCC. Translating it yields CASSTFRSFYNSP. From start to end, the CDR3 is CASSTFRSFYNSPLYF.

Details on this clone: The genes and germline here are from mouse. The read ends 4 residues early relative to the CDR3; the germline J gene fills the gap. The V and J genes are TRBV13-1 and TRBJ1-1; D might be TRBD1 (6 bases). Per the germline V gene, CDR1 is NSHNY and CDR2 is SYGAGN. The CDR3 totals 13 residues. Partial CDR3 DNA: TGTGCCAGCAGTGATGACGGGGGGCGA. This encodes CASSDDGGR. The full CDR3 protein is CASSDDGGREVFF.

This clone was found a few times. Gene labels here are mouse ones. The read stops 4 residues short of the end of the CDR3; the missing end is completed from the germline J gene. The sample holds other DNA sequences that translate to the same CDR3. This chain connects TRBV19 to TRBJ2-1; D is perhaps TRBD1 (5 bases). The CDR3 extends over 13 amino acids. The ends were cut back, 4 bases at V and 4 bases at J, with 9 bases in the middle. CDR1 and CDR2 (germline): FNHDT, SITEND (reference sequence). CDR3 sequence: CASSQDRYAEQFF. CDR3 DNA, as far as it was read: TGTGCCAGCAGTCAAGACAGATATGCT.

Worth noting for this clone: The genes are named according to mouse. The CDR3 end is not reached by the read, which stops 4 residues before it; the germline J gene fills it in. J is TRBJ2-7 and V is TRBV13-1, with D possibly matching TRBD1 (6 bases). Germline values: CDR1 NSHNY, CDR2 SYGAGN. The V and J ends lost 1 base and 0 bases respectively, with 11 bases between them. The CDR3 is made up of 15 amino acids. The DNA read from the CDR3 is TGTGCCAGCAGTGATCTGGGACAAAGCTCCTAT. This encodes CASSDLGQSSY. The entire CDR3 is CASSDLGQSSYEQYF.

About this clone itself: Genes here carry mouse names. The CDR3 goes on 4 residues after the read ends, and that part is filled in from the germline J gene. The chain has TRBV17 and TRBJ2-1, with D possibly being TRBD2 (7 bases). The germline CDR1 and CDR2 sequences are MNHDT and YYDKIL. The V end lost 4 bases, the J end lost 0 bases, and 13 bases lay between the germline ends. This CDR3 is 16 amino acids long. The CDR3 sequence: CASSNSGGYNYAEQFF. The sequenced part of the CDR3 DNA is TGTGCTAGCAGTAATTCTGGGGGCTATAACTATGCT. The variable domain in full, with the rest retrieved from reference TRBV17 and TRBJ2-1, is DTTVKQNPRYKLARVGKPVNLICSQTMNHDTMYWYQKKPNQAPKLLLFYYDKILNREADTFEKFQSSRPNNSFCSLYIGSAGLEYSAMYLCASSNSGGYNYAEQFFGPGTRLTVL.

This clone was seen only a few times. Gene names denote mouse genes. The DNA ends 4 residues before the CDR3 does, and the rest of the CDR3 is filled in from the germline J gene. The V gene is TRBV19, the J gene TRBJ2-1; D unclear. The CDR3 is made up of 15 amino acids. Trimming cost V 2 bases and J 0 bases, with 9 bases left between them. Germline V gives CDR1 FNHDT, CDR2 SITEND (reference sequence). The CDR3 reads CASSIEGNNYAEQFF. The part of the CDR3 DNA that was read is TGTGCCAGCAGTATCGAGGGTAATAACTATGCT.

In its sample, this clone was seen a few times. The genes are named according to mouse. The CDR3 end lies 4 residues beyond the end of the read and is filled in from the germline J gene. V is TRBV13-2 and J is TRBJ2-2; 11 nucleotides align to TRBD2. V shed 2 bases, J shed 0 bases, and the junction held 3 bases outside the gene matches. This CDR3 region has 17 residues. Germline values: CDR1 NNHNN, CDR2 SYGAGS (reference sequence). The CDR3 loop reads CASGEGLGDANTGQLYF. CDR3 bases read: TGTGCCAGCGGTGAGGGACTGGGGGATGCAAACACCGGG.

This clone was seen repeatedly, ten times or more. The genes are named according to mouse. The read falls 4 residues short of the CDR3 end, and the missing part is taken from the germline J gene. V is TRBV3 and J is TRBJ2-1; 10 nucleotides align to TRBD2. CDR1 SNHLY and CDR2 FYNGKV come from the germline V gene (reference sequence). V dropped 5 bases and J dropped 6; count of bases not matched to a gene: 7. There are 15 residues in the CDR3. The CDR3 sequence is CASSPRDWGLAEQFF. Incomplete CDR3 DNA: TGTGCCAGCAGCCCCCGGGACTGGGGTCTTGCT.

This clone was recorded a few times. Gene names denote mouse genes. The read comes to an end 4 residues before the CDR3 does, leaving the germline J gene to fill in the end. The chain carries TRBV19 and TRBJ2-3; the D is unclear. CDR1 and CDR2 from the germline V gene are FNHDT and SITEND (reference sequence). CDR3 length: 14 amino acids. V shed 5 bases and J shed 0 bases, with 10 bases lying between them. The CDR3 bases that were read are TGTGCCAGCAGCCTGGCTCTTAGTGCAGAA. Its protein product is CASSLALSAE. The whole CDR3 is CASSLALSAETLYF.

This clone was seen a handful of times. Any gene name here is a mouse gene name. The missing CDR3 end, 4 residues past where the read stops, is filled in from the germline J gene. This specimen includes other DNA sequences encoding the same CDR3. V is TRBV5 and J is TRBJ2-5; TRBD2 aligns across 8 bases. There are 14 residues in the CDR3. The ends lost 4 bases at V and 0 bases at J; junction bases unmatched: 0. Germline CDR1 reads LGHNA; CDR2 reads YNLKQL (reference sequence). The CDR3 here is CASSPGGNQDTQYF. Partial CDR3 DNA: TGTGCCAGCAGCCCTGGGGGGAACCAAGAC.

A note on this clone: Gene labels here are mouse ones. CDR3 protein: CASSMQVNQDTQYF. The CDR3 DNA, read in part, is TGTGCCAGCAGTATGCAGGTTAACCAAGAC. The gene calls are TRBV19 and TRBJ2-5; D ambiguous. The CDR3 extends 4 residues past the end of the read, so its final part is completed from the germline J gene. The V and J ends lost 2 bases and 0 bases respectively, with 7 bases between them. The length of the CDR3 is 14 residues. Germline loops: CDR1 FNHDT, CDR2 SITEND (reference sequence).

The sample holds a few counts of this clone. Mouse germline and gene names are used. The read ends 4 residues early relative to the CDR3; the germline J gene fills the gap. The J gene is TRBJ2-3, the V gene TRBV1; D not certain. Trimming removed 0 bases at V and 0 bases at J, with 7 bases between. From germline, CDR1 is NSQYPW and CDR2 LRSPGD (reference sequence). The CDR3 length is 15 residues. CDR3 DNA, as far as it was read: TGCACCTGCAGTGCAGACAAATATAGTGCAGAA. Protein sequence: CTCSADKYSAE. The CDR3 as a whole reads CTCSADKYSAETLYF.

As concerns this clone: The gene symbols are mouse symbols. Sequencing ends 4 residues short of the CDR3 end; the germline J gene provides the rest. The chain joins TRBV13-1 to TRBJ2-4; 8 bases agree with TRBD2. From germline, CDR1 is NSHNY and CDR2 SYGAGN. Germline trimming cut 3 bases from V and 1 base from J; bases unmatched to any gene: 7. The CDR3 spans 16 residues. CDR3 region: CASSVGGAHGQNTLYF. CDR3 DNA (partial): TGTGCCAGCAGTGTGGGGGGGGCGCATGGTCAAAAC.

The sample holds a few counts of this clone. All gene names here are mouse names. The read terminates 4 residues ahead of where the CDR3 ends, so the germline J gene completes it. The identical CDR3 is also encoded by other nucleotide sequences in the sample. The V and J genes are TRBV13-2 and TRBJ2-3, with 10 nucleotides matching TRBD1. V dropped 1 base and J dropped 0; count of bases not matched to a gene: 2. The CDR3 has 16 residues. Per germline, CDR1 NNHNN and CDR2 SYGAGS (reference sequence). The sequenced CDR3 bases are TGTGCCAGCGGTGATCCGGGACAGGGGAGTGCAGAA. Its protein product is CASGDPGQGSAE. In full, the CDR3 reads CASGDPGQGSAETLYF.

This clone appeared a few times. Genes here carry mouse names. The read stops 4 residues short of the end of the CDR3; the missing end is completed from the germline J gene. This specimen includes other DNA sequences encoding the same CDR3. V usage is TRBV19 and J usage is TRBJ2-5; 9 bases map to TRBD2. The V gene end was trimmed by 2 bases and the J gene end by 3 bases; junction bases not matched to a gene: 4. This CDR3 is built from 15 residues. CDR1 FNHDT and CDR2 SITEND come from the germline V gene (reference sequence). CDR3 sequence: CASSIVGTGQDTQYF. CDR3 bases read: TGTGCCAGCAGTATTGTGGGGACTGGGCAAGAC.

In its sample, this clone was seen a few times. Gene names denote mouse genes. The read falls 3 residues short of the CDR3 end, and the missing part is taken from the germline J gene. The rearrangement uses TRBV13-3 and TRBJ1-6; possible D gene TRBD1, 6 bases. TRBJ1-6 is an ORF, with its function uncertain. Germline loops: CDR1 NNHDY, CDR2 SYVADS. There are 16 residues in the CDR3. Trimming took off 0 bases at V and 2 bases at J, with 9 bases between the two ends. The sequenced part of the CDR3 DNA is TGTGCCAGCAGTGATGGAACAGGGACCTATAATTCGCCC. Translation gives CASSDGTGTYNSP. The CDR3 in its entirety is CASSDGTGTYNSPLYF.

As concerns this clone: Germline and genes: mouse. The read stops 4 residues short of the end of the CDR3; the missing end is completed from the germline J gene. The rearrangement uses TRBV13-2 and TRBJ2-2, with a tentative D call TRBD2 (7 bases). CDR3 length: 15 residues. Between the trimmed V and J ends, which lost 1 base and 6 bases, there was a span of 13 bases. In germline, CDR1 is NNHNN, CDR2 SYGAGS (reference sequence). The CDR3 loop reads CASGDSGGAAGQLYF. CDR3 DNA, as far as it was read: TGTGCCAGCGGTGATTCGGGGGGCGCGGCCGGG.

This clone was counted between two and nine times. The gene names here belong to mouse. The read terminates 4 residues before the CDR3 end, so the remaining end is supplied by the germline J gene. The same CDR3 is also encoded by other DNA sequences in this sample. The chain carries TRBV5 and TRBJ2-2; 7 bases fit TRBD1. Trimming took 0 bases from V and 2 from J; bases not matched to a gene: 0. Germline V gives CDR1 LGHNA, CDR2 YNLKQL (reference sequence). The CDR3 length is 15 residues. The CDR3 here is CASSQEGQNTGQLYF. CDR3 bases read: TGTGCCAGCAGCCAAGAGGGACAGAACACCGGG.

This clone has only a few counts. Gene names denote mouse genes. The CDR3 extends 4 residues past the end of the read, so its final part is completed from the germline J gene. The rearrangement links TRBV5 to TRBJ2-7, with D maybe TRBD1 (5 bases). V was pared by 0 bases and J by 3 bases, with 12 bases between. Germline V gene data show CDR1 as LGHNA and CDR2 as YNLKQL (reference sequence). CDR3 length: 15 residues. The CDR3 is CASSQDPPDNYEQYF. The CDR3 DNA, read in part, is TGTGCCAGCAGCCAAGATCCCCCGGACAACTAT.

This clone turned up a few times. Each gene name is a mouse one. The CDR3 end lies 4 residues beyond the end of the read and is filled in from the germline J gene. This sample includes further DNA sequences coding for the same CDR3. J is TRBJ1-1 and V is TRBV1, with 7 bases matching TRBD1. V dropped 3 bases and J dropped 1; count of bases not matched to a gene: 2. The CDR3 runs 14 residues. Germline CDR1 is NSQYPW and CDR2 is LRSPGD (reference sequence). The part of the CDR3 DNA that was read is TGCACCTGCAGTGCGGACAGGAGAAACACA. This codes for CTCSADRRNT. The entire CDR3 is CTCSADRRNTEVFF. The full variable domain, completed using reference TRBV1 and TRBJ1-1, is VTLLEQNPRWRLVPRGQAVNLRCILKNSQYPWMSWYQQDLQKQLQWLFTLRSPGDKEVKSLPGADYLATRVTDTELRLQVANMSQGRTLYCTCSADRRNTEVFFGKGTRLTVV.

There are a few counts of this clone. Gene names are mouse gene names. Read sequence stops 4 residues before the CDR3 end, and the germline J gene provides the missing end. This sequence joins TRBV19 and TRBJ1-2, with D unclear. The V end lost 4 bases, the J end lost 2 bases, and 3 bases lay between the germline ends. The CDR3 contains 11 residues. CDR1 is FNHDT, CDR2 SITEND, per germline (reference sequence). The DNA read from the CDR3 is TGTGCCAGCAGTGTGAACTCC. This translates into CASSVNS. The full CDR3 protein is CASSVNSDYTF.

Notes on this clone: Gene names refer to mouse genes. The read stops 4 residues short of the end of the CDR3; the missing end is completed from the germline J gene. The rearrangement joins TRBV17 to TRBJ2-2; D not certain. Germline assignment: CDR1 MNHDT and CDR2 YYDKIL. The CDR3 has 13 residues. Trimming shortened V by 3 bases and J by 1 base, and 3 bases separated the two germline ends. CDR3 DNA, as far as it was read: TGTGCTAGCAGTAGCAAAAACACCGGG. Its translation: CASSSKNTG. The whole CDR3 protein is CASSSKNTGQLYF.

A few counts support this clone. Mouse gene names and germline throughout. The sequence runs out 4 residues before the end of the CDR3; the remainder is reconstructed from the germline J gene. The same CDR3 arises from other DNA sequences in this sample as well. The chain combines TRBV13-1 with TRBJ2-7; 7 bases are shared with TRBD2. The germline V gene has CDR1 NSHNY and CDR2 SYGAGN. Trimming at V came to 0 bases and at J to 3 bases, leaving 0 bases not matched to a gene. This CDR3 comprises 13 residues. The CDR3 DNA, read in part, is TGTGCCAGCAGTGATGTGGGGGGCTAT. It yields the protein CASSDVGGY. The entire CDR3 sequence reads CASSDVGGYEQYF.

To note about this clone: Genes and germline come from the mouse. The read ends 4 residues early relative to the CDR3; the germline J gene fills the gap. This sequence joins TRBV13-1 and TRBJ2-7; 9 bases line up with TRBD2. This CDR3 contains 14 residues. The V gene's germline CDR1 is NSHNY and CDR2 SYGAGN. The trim removed 0 bases at V and 3 bases at J, leaving 1 base unmatched. The CDR3 region is CASSDDWGDYEQYF. The CDR3 DNA, read in part, is TGTGCCAGCAGTGATGACTGGGGGGACTAT.

In regard to this clone: Mouse names are used for the genes. CDR3 DNA (partial): TGTGCCAGCAGTGATGCCGAGGTTTCGCCC. Its protein is CASSDAEVSP. The whole CDR3 is CASSDAEVSPLYF. The chain has TRBV13-1 and TRBJ1-6; D not certain. The read halts 3 residues ahead of the CDR3 end, with the missing end drawn from the germline J gene. TRBJ1-6 qualifies as an ORF whose function is uncertain. CDR1 and CDR2 (germline): NSHNY, SYGAGN. This CDR3 is 13 amino acids long. Trimming removed 0 bases from V and 9 bases from J, with 7 bases in between.

Remarks on this clone: Each gene name is a mouse one. Coverage ceases 4 residues before the CDR3 finishes, and the germline J gene fills in the end. V gene TRBV13-1 combines with J gene TRBJ2-7, with a tentative D call TRBD2 (5 bases). CDR3 size: 12 residues. CDR1 and CDR2 from the germline V gene are NSHNY and SYGAGN. Partial CDR3 DNA: TGTGCCAGCAACAATCGGACTTAT. This gives the protein CASNNRTY. The CDR3, in full, reads CASNNRTYEQYF.